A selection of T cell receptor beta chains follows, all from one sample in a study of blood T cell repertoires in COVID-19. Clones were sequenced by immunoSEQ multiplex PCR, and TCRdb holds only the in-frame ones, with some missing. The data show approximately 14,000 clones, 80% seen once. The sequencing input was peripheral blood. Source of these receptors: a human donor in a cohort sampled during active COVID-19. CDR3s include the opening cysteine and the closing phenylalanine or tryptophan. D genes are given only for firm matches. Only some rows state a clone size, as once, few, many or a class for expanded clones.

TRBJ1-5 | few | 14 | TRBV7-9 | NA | CASSLASGNQPQHF | TGTGCCAGCAGCTTAGCCTCCGGCAATCAGCCCCAGCATTTT
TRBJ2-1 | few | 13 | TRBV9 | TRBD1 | CASSARGHNEQFF | TGTGCCAGCAGCGCCAGGGGGCACAATGAGCAGTTCTTC
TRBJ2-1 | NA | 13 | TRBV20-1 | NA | CSASSVKFDEQFF | TGCAGTGCTAGTTCAGTTAAATTCGATGAGCAGTTCTTC
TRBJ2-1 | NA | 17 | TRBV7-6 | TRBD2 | CASSQHRAGGSYNEQFF | TGTGCCAGCAGCCAACATCGAGCGGGAGGGAGTTACAATGAGCAGTTCTTC
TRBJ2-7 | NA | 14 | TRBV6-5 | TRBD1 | CASTLDRNSYEQYF | TGTGCCAGCACCCTGGACAGGAACTCCTACGAGCAGTACTTC
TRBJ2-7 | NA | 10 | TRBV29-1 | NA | CSVDQGEQYF | TGCAGCGTTGATCAGGGCGAGCAGTACTTC
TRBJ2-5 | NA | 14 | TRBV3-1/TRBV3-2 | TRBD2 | CASTVAGRGETQYF | TGTGCCAGCACCGTAGCGGGGAGGGGGGAGACCCAGTACTTC
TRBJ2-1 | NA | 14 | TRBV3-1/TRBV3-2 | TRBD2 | CASSQAPSGGEQFF | TGTGCCAGCAGCCAAGCGCCTAGCGGAGGAGAGCAGTTCTTC
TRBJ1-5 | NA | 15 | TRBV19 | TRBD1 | CASSTQTGGNQPQHF | TGTGCCAGTAGTACACAGACAGGGGGCAATCAGCCCCAGCATTTT
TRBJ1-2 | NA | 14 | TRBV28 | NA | CASSPPGDYYGYTF | TGTGCCAGCAGTCCTCCAGGGGACTATTATGGCTACACCTTC
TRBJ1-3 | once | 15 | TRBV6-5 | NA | CASSYSYQGGNTIYF | TGTGCCAGCAGTTACTCGTACCAGGGAGGAAACACCATATATTTT
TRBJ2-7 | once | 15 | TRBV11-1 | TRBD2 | CASSSYSGRSYEQYF | TGTGCCAGCAGCTCCTATAGCGGGAGAAGTTACGAGCAGTACTTC
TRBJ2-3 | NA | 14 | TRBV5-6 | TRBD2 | CASVRAGVEDTQYF | TGTGCCAGCGTGCGAGCGGGAGTGGAAGATACGCAGTATTTT
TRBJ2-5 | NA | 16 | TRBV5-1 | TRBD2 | CASSLAGGPIQETQYF | TGCGCCAGCAGCTTAGCGGGAGGGCCGATTCAAGAGACCCAGTACTTC
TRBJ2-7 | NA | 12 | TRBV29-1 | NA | CSVVLQGTEQYF | TGCAGCGTCGTTTTACAGGGAACCGAGCAGTACTTC
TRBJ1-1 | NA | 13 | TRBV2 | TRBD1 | CASSDRGYAEAFF | TGTGCCAGCAGTGACAGGGGGTACGCTGAAGCTTTCTTT
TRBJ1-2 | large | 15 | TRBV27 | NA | CASSQDRLLGGGYTF | TGTGCCAGCAGCCAGGACAGACTGCTAGGTGGGGGCTACACCTTC
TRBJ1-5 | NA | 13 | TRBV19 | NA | CAHHNRLNQPQHF | TGTGCTCACCACAACAGACTAAATCAGCCCCAGCATTTT
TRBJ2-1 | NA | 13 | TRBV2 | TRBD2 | CATLAGGMGEQFF | TGTGCCACCTTAGCGGGAGGGATGGGTGAGCAGTTCTTC
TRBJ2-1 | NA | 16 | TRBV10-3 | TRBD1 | CAISDTGTGVYNEQFF | TGTGCCATCAGCGACACCGGGACAGGGGTTTACAATGAGCAGTTCTTC
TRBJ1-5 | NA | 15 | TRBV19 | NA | CASSTEGWGNQPQHF | TGTGCCAGTAGTACGGAGGGATGGGGCAATCAGCCCCAGCATTTT
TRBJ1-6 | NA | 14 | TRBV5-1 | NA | CASSNGLINSPLHF | TGCGCCAGCAGCAATGGACTGATTAATTCACCCCTCCACTTT
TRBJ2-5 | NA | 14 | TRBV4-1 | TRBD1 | CASSQGSGGETQYF | TGCGCCAGCAGCCAAGGGTCAGGGGGAGAGACCCAGTACTTC
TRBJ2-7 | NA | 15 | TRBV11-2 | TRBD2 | CASSLGVGGVVEQYF | TGTGCCAGCAGCTTAGGTGTTGGGGGGGTTGTCGAGCAGTACTTC
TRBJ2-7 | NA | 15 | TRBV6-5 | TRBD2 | CASSYSRGGTYEQYF | TGTGCCAGCAGTTACTCGCGGGGGGGGACCTACGAGCAGTACTTC
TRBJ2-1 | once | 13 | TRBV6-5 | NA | CASVPTGLNEQFF | TGTGCCAGCGTTCCGACAGGACTCAATGAGCAGTTCTTC
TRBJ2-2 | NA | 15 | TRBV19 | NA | CASSIGGTNTGELFF | TGTGCCAGTAGTATAGGCGGGACGAACACCGGGGAGCTGTTTTTT